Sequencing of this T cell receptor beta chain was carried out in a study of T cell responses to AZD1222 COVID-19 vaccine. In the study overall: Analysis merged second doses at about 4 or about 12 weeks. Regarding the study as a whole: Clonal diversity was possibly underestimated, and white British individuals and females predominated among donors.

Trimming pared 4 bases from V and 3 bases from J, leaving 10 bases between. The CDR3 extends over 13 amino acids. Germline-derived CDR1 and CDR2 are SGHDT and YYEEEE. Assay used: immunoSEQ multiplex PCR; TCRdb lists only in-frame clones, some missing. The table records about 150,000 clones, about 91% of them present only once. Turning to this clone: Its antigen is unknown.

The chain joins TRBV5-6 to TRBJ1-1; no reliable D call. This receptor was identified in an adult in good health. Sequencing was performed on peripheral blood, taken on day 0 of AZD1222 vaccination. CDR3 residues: CASSPWGYTEAFF. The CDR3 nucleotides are TGTGCCAGCAGCCCCTGGGGTTACACTGAAGCTTTCTTT.